A single sample is the source of the 11 T cell receptor beta chains below, sequenced in a study of blood T cell repertoires in COVID-19. Assay: immunoSEQ multiplex PCR; the TCRdb copy retains only in-frame clones and omits some. The table includes about 36,000 clones, over 75% detected once. What was sequenced was peripheral blood. The receptors derive from a human donor in a cohort sampled during active COVID-19.

The chain couples TRBV19 to TRBJ2-7; 8 bases line up with TRBD1. The CDR3 has 14 residues. Germline-derived CDR1 and CDR2 are LNHDA and SQIVND (reference sequence). With 6 bases clipped from V and 1 base from J, the junction kept 5 bases outside the gene matches. The CDR3 nucleotides are TGTGCCAGTAGAAGGACAGGGAGGTCCTACGAGCAGTACTTC. As protein: CASRRTGRSYEQYF.

J is TRBJ1-4 and V is TRBV9; perhaps TRBD1 as D (5 bases). CDR3 length equals 15 residues. From germline, CDR1 is SGDLS and CDR2 YYNGEE. The germline V and J ends were trimmed by 0 bases and 8 bases, with 14 bases remaining between them. The CDR3 protein is CASSVGGRAAEKLFF. The CDR3 DNA sequence: TGTGCCAGCAGCGTAGGGGGCAGGGCGGCGGAAAAACTGTTTTTT.

This sequence joins TRBV7-9 and TRBJ1-2, with no clear D. The CDR3 totals 15 residues. V was cut by 5 bases and J by 7 bases, with 20 bases left in between. Germline-derived CDR1 and CDR2 are SEHNR and FQNEAQ (reference sequence). CDR3 DNA: TGTGCCAGCAGCCCGACATCACATTCCGGTTTTGGCTACACCTTC. Residues: CASSPTSHSGFGYTF.

The rearrangement joins TRBV9 to TRBJ1-4; D unresolved. Trimming stripped 4 bases from V and 8 bases from J, with 12 bases between. This CDR3 is 13 amino acids long. Germline loops: CDR1 SGDLS, CDR2 YYNGEE. CDR3 in DNA: TGTGCCAGCAGCATGGACTTACGGGAAAAACTGTTTTTT. Its translation: CASSMDLREKLFF.

For the CDR3, the DNA is TGTGCCAGCTCGCCGGACAGTCGGAACAATGAGCAGTTCTTC. This translates into CASSPDSRNNEQFF. The chain links TRBV18 to TRBJ2-1, with D possibly matching TRBD1 (6 bases). The length of the CDR3 is 14 residues. V was shortened by 6 bases and J by 5 bases, with 14 bases between the two germline ends. Germline V lookup: CDR1 KGHSH, CDR2 LQKENI.

This clone was seen a handful of times. The chain carries TRBV5-4 and TRBJ1-1; no clear D. Per the germline V gene, CDR1 is SGHNT and CDR2 is YYREEE (reference sequence). This CDR3 region has 15 residues. Trimming pared 2 bases from V and 1 base from J, leaving 12 bases between. For the CDR3, the DNA is TGTGCCAGCAGCTTAGGAGGCGGTCGGAACACTGAAGCTTTCTTT. This sequence encodes CASSLGGGRNTEAFF.

The chain carries TRBV7-2 and TRBJ1-2; 7 bases align to TRBD1. Germline CDR1 is SGHTA and CDR2 is FQGNSA. CDR3 length: 13 amino acids. After removal of 5 bases from V and 7 bases from J, the junction contained 7 bases not matched to a gene. Here the CDR3 reads CASSQEAGGGYTF. The CDR3 DNA sequence: TGTGCCAGCAGCCAGGAAGCAGGGGGTGGCTACACCTTC. Supplemented by reference TRBV7-2 and TRBJ1-2, the full variable domain reads GAGVSQSPSNKVTEKGKDVELRCDPISGHTALYWYRQSLGQGLEFLIYFQGNSAPDKSGLPSDRFSAERTGGSVSTLTIQRTQQEDSAVYLCASSQEAGGGYTFGSGTRLTVV.

This rearrangement joins TRBV15 to TRBJ2-7; D may be TRBD2 (7 bases). V was clipped by 0 bases and J by 0 bases, with 15 bases between them. This CDR3 spans 17 amino acids. From germline, CDR1 is LNHNV and CDR2 YYDKDF (reference sequence). The CDR3 here is CATSREGGLARSYEQYF. CDR3 in DNA: TGTGCCACCAGCAGAGAGGGGGGGCTAGCGCGCTCCTACGAGCAGTACTTC.

The chain links TRBV28 to TRBJ1-1, with TRBD1 matching over 8 bases. Germline V gene sequence: CDR1 MDHEN, CDR2 SYDVKM. The CDR3 sequence is 12 residues long. V shed 5 bases, J shed 11 bases, and the junction held 7 bases outside the gene matches. The CDR3: CASSLGQGTAFF. CDR3 DNA sequence: TGTGCCAGCAGTCTCGGACAGGGCACGGCTTTCTTT.

The chain recombines TRBV14 with TRBJ2-5; perhaps TRBD2 as D (6 bases). V lost 4 bases, J lost 2 bases, and 8 bases lay in between. Germline CDR1 is SGHDN and CDR2 is FVKESK. The CDR3 runs 13 residues. The DNA of the CDR3 is TGTGCCAGCAGCCTGGGACTGCAAGAGACCCAGTACTTC. Encoded protein: CASSLGLQETQYF.

The chain uses TRBV24-1 and TRBJ2-5; TRBD2 matches 9 bases. Germline V lookup: CDR1 KGHDR, CDR2 SFDVKD. The J segment lost 2 bases and the V segment lost 4 bases, leaving 10 bases of the junction unmatched. The CDR3 has 17 residues. CDR3 nucleotide sequence: TGTGCCACCAGTGACCTTACCGACGGACTAGCGCAAGAGACCCAGTACTTC. Amino acids: CATSDLTDGLAQETQYF.